This T cell receptor (beta chain) was observed in a study of cytomegalovirus exposure and HLA in healthy donors. Both 60 Vbeta primers and 13 Jbeta primers went into the PCR. The repertoire was sequenced with immunoSEQ multiplex PCR; TCRdb's copy has only in-frame clones and lacks some. The table shows about 160,000 clones, with approximately 73% occurring only once. V gave up 3 bases and J gave up 6 bases; unmatched junction bases: 3. The germline V gene has CDR1 KGHSH and CDR2 LQKENI. This CDR3 spans 15 amino acids. The V call is TRBV18, the J call TRBJ2-1; 12 positions agree with TRBD1. This TCR came from a man between 45 and 60 years old in good health and CMV-seronegative. Sequencing input: PBMCs. This CDR3 is CASSPGQGASNEQFF. For the CDR3, the DNA is TGTGCCAGCTCACCGGGACAGGGGGCAAGCAATGAGCAGTTCTTC.